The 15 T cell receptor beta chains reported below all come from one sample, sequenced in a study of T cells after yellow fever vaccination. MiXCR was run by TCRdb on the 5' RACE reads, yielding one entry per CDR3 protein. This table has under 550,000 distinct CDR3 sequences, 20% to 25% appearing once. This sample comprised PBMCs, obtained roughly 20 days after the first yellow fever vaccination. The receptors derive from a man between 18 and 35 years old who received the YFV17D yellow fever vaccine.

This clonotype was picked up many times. This chain's CDR3 is CASSTQVGGNEQYV. Here the CDR3 DNA reads TGTGCCAGCAGCACACAGGTCGGGGGCAACGAGCAGTACGTC. V usage is TRBV7-9 and J usage is TRBJ2-7; D is possibly TRBD1 or TRBD2 (6 bases each). CDR3 size: 14 residues. Trimming shortened V by 5 bases and J by 5 bases, and 16 bases separated the two germline ends. Per germline, CDR1 SEHNR and CDR2 FQNEAQ (reference sequence).

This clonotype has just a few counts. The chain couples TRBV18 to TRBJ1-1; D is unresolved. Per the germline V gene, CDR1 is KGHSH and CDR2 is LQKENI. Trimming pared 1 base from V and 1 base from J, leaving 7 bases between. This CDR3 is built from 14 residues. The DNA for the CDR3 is TGTGCCAGCTCACCACGGGCCGGGAACACTGAAGCTTTCTTT. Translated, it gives CASSPRAGNTEAFF. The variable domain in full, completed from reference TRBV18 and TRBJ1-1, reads NAGVMQNPRHLVRRRGQEARLRCSPMKGHSHVYWYRQLPEEGLKFMVYLQKENIIDESGMPKERFSAEFPKEGPSILRIQQVVRGDSAAYFCASSPRAGNTEAFFGQGTRLTVV.

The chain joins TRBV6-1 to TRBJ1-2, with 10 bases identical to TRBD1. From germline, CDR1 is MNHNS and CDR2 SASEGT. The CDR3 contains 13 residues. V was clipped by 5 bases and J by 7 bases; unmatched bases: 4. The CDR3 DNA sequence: TGTGCCAGCAGTCCGGACAGGGGGAGTGGCTACACCTTC. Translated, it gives CASSPDRGSGYTF.

The CDR3 coding sequence is TGTGCCAGCAGCCCCGGCGCGTGGCTGAGCTCCTACGAGCAGTACTTC. Translation: CASSPGAWLSSYEQYF. V and J are TRBV7-6 and TRBJ2-7; D is unclear. This CDR3 region has 16 residues. V dropped 5 bases and J dropped 0 bases, with 17 bases sitting between them. Germline V gene lookup returns CDR1 SGHVS and CDR2 FNYEAQ.

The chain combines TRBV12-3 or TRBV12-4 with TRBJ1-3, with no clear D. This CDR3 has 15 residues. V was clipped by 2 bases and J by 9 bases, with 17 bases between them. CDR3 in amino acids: CASSLPLARDGTIYF. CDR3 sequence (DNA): TGTGCCAGCAGTTTACCGCTGGCACGTGATGGCACCATATATTTT.

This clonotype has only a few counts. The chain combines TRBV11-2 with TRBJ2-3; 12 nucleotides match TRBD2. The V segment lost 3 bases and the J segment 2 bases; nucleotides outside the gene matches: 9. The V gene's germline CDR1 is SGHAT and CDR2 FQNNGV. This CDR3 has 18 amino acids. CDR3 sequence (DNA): TGTGCCAGCAGCTTCCCCTCTACTAGCGGGGGGCCCACAGATACGCAGTATTTT. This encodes CASSFPSTSGGPTDTQYF. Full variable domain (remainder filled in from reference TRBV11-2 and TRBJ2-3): EAGVAQSPRYKIIEKRQSVAFWCNPISGHATLYWYQQILGQGPKLLIQFQNNGVVDDSQLPKDRFSAERLKGVDSTLKIQPAKLEDSAVYLCASSFPSTSGGPTDTQYFGPGTRLTVL.

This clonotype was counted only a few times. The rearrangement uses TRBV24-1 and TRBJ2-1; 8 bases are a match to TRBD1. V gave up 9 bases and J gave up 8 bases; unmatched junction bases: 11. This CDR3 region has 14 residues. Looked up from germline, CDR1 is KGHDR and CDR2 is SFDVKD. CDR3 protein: CATRGLAGGDEQFF. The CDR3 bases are TGTGCCACCCGTGGATTGGCAGGGGGCGATGAGCAGTTCTTC.

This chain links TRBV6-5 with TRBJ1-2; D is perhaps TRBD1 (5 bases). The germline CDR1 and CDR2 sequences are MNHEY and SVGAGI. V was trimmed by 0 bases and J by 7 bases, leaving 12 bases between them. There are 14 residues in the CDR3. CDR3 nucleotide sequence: TGTGCCAGCAGTTACTCGCGGGGCAAAATTGGCTACACCTTC. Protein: CASSYSRGKIGYTF.

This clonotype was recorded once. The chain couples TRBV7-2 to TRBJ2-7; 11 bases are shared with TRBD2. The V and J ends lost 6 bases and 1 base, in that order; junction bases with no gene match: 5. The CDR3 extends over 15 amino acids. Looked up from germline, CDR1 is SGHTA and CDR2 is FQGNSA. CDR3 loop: CASRPRLAGSYEQYF. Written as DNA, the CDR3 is TGTGCCAGCAGGCCTCGACTAGCGGGGTCCTACGAGCAGTACTTC.

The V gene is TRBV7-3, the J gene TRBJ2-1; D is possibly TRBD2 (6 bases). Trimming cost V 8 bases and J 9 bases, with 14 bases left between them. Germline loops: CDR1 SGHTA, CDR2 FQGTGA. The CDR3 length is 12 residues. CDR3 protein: CASSSGRGEQFF. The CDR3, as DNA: TGTGCCAGCTCCTCCGGGCGGGGTGAGCAGTTCTTC.

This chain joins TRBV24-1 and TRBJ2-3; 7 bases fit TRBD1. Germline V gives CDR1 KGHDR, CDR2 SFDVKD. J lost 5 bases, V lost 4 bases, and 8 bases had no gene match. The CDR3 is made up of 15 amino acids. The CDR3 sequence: CATSEPTGSGDTQYF. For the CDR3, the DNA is TGTGCCACCAGTGAACCGACAGGGTCCGGAGATACGCAGTATTTT.

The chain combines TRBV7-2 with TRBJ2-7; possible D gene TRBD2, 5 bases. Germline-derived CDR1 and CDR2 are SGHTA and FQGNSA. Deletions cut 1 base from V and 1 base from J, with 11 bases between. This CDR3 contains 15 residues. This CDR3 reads CASSLERGLSYEQYV. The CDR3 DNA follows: TGTGCCAGCAGCTTAGAACGAGGGTTGTCCTACGAGCAGTACGTC.

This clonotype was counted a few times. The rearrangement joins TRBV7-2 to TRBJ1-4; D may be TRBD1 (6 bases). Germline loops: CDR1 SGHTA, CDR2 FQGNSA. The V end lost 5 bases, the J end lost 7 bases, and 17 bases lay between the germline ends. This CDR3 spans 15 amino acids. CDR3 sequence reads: CASSPYRATGEKLFF. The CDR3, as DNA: TGTGCCAGCAGCCCGTACAGGGCAACGGGTGAAAAACTGTTTTTT.

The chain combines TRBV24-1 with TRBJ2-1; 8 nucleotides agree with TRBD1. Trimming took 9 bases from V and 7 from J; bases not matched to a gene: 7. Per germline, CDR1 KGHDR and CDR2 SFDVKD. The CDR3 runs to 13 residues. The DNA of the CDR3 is TGTGCCACCGCCGACAGGGGCGGTAATGAGCAGTTCTTC. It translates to CATADRGGNEQFF.

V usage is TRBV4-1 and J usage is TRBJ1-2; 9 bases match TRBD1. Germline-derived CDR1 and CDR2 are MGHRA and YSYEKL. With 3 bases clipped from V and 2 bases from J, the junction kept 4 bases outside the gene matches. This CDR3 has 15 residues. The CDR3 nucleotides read TGCGCCAGCAGCCAGGGGACAGGGACCAACTATGGCTACACCTTC. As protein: CASSQGTGTNYGYTF.